This TCR beta chain was retrieved from a study of Graves' ophthalmopathy and Graves' hyperthyroidism. This CDR3 region has 12 residues. The V gene's germline CDR1 is DFQATT and CDR2 SNEGSKA (reference sequence). With V trimmed by 6 bases and J by 7 bases, 8 bases remained unmatched. Study results and caveats: Among thyroid clonotypes expanded above 0.001 frequency, most also appeared in blood.

Amplified material comprised TCR beta CDR3 regions derived from RNA transcripts. The first round was an RT-PCR with HTBI primers, and the second round was a multiplex PCR. MiXCR, run by TCRdb on the multiplex PCR reads, gives a single entry per CDR3 protein. The repertoire holds 450,000 to 600,000 distinct CDR3 sequences, about 40% seen once, with about 4.2% in the top ten. Turning to this clonotype: Its specificity is unknown.

This sequence was found in an adult man with Graves' hyperthyroidism. The rearrangement links TRBV20-1 to TRBJ2-5; 7 nucleotides line up with TRBD2. The sequenced material came from peripheral blood or thyroid tissue (not recorded which). In DNA, the CDR3 is TGCAGTGCAACAGGACTAGTTGGGACCCAGTACTTC. This translates into CSATGLVGTQYF.